The T cell receptor beta chain under discussion was sequenced for a study of T cells in Graves' hyperthyroidism and ophthalmopathy. Amplification of TCR beta CDR3 regions was performed using RNA transcripts as template. The HTBI primer set drove a first-round RT-PCR of the TCR CDR3. A single record per CDR3 protein comes from TCRdb applying MiXCR to the multiplex PCR reads. The top ten hold 31% of the sample, which has about 680,000 distinct CDR3 sequences, roughly a third seen once. The V end was cut by 5 bases, the J end by 7 bases, with 21 bases between. CDR1 is SGHTA, CDR2 FQGNSA, per germline. The CDR3 consists of 15 residues. Calling Graves' hyperthyroidism stable meant ophthalmopathy did not progress within 18 months. Exclusion of patients followed from uncontrolled infection, other autoimmune disease, pregnancy or lactation.

Sequencing input: blood. This chain connects TRBV7-2 to TRBJ2-7; either TRBD1 or TRBD2 may supply D (5 bases each). This receptor was identified in a woman between 40 and 50 years old with Graves' hyperthyroidism. The CDR3 DNA reads TGTGCCAGCAGCACAACCGGGGCCTCCTCCTGGGAGCAGTACTTC. Its translation: CASSTTGASSWEQYF.